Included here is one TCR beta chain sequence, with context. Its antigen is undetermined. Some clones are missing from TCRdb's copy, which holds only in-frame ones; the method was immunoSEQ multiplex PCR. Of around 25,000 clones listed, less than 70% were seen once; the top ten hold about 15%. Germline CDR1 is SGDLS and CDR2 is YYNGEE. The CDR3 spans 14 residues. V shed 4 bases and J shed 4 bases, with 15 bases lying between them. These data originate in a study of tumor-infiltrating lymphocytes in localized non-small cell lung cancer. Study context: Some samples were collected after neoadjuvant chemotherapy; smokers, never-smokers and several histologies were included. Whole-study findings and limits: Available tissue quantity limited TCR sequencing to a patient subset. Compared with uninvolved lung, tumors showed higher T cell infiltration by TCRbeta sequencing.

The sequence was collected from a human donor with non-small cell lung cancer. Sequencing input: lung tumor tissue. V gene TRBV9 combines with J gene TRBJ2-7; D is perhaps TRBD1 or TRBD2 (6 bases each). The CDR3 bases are TGTGCCAGCAGCCCAGTGGGAGGACAGTACGAGCAGTACTTC. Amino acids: CASSPVGGQYEQYF.